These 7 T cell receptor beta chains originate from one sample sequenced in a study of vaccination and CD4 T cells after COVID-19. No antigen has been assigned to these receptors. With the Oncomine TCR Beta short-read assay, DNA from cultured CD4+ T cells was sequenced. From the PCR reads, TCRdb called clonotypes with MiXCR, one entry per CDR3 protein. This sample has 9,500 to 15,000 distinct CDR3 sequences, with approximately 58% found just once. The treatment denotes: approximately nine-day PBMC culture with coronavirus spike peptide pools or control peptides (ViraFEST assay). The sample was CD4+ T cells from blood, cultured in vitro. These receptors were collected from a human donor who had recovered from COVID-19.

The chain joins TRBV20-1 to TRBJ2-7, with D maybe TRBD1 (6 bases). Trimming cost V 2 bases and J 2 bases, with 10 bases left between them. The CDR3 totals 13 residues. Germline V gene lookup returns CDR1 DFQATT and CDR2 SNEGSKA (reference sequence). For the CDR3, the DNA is TGCAGTGCTAGACAGACAGGAACCTACGAGCAGTACTTC. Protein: CSARQTGTYEQYF.

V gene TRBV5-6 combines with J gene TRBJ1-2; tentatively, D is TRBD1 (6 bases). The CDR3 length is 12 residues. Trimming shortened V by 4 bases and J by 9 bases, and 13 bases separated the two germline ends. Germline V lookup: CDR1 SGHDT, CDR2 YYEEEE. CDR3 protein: CASSQDSVSYTF. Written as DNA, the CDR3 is TGTGCCAGCAGCCAGGACAGCGTCAGCTACACCTTC.

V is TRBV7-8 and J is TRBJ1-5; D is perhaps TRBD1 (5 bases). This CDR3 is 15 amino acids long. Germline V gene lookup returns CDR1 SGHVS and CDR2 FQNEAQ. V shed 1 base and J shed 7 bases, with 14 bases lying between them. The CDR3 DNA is TGTGCCAGCAGCTTAGACAGGCTAGGGTTACAGCCCCAGCATTTT. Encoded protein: CASSLDRLGLQPQHF.

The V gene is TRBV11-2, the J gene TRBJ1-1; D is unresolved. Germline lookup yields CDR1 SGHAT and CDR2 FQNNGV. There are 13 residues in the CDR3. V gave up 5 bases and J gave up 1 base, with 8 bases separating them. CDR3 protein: CASSASKNTEAFF. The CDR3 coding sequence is TGTGCCAGCAGCGCCTCGAAGAACACTGAAGCTTTCTTT.

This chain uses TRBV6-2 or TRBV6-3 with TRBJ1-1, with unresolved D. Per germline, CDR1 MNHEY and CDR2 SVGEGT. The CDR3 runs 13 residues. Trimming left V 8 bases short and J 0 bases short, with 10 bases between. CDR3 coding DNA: TGTGCCAGCGGGAGGATCATGAACACTGAAGCTTTCTTT. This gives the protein CASGRIMNTEAFF.

This CDR3 is CASSLIATETQYF. As DNA, the CDR3 is TGTGCCAGCAGTTTAATAGCTACTGAGACCCAGTACTTC. This chain connects TRBV28 to TRBJ2-5; D ambiguous. The length of the CDR3 is 13 residues. Trimming removed 2 bases from V and 5 bases from J, with 9 bases in between. Germline loops: CDR1 MDHEN, CDR2 SYDVKM.

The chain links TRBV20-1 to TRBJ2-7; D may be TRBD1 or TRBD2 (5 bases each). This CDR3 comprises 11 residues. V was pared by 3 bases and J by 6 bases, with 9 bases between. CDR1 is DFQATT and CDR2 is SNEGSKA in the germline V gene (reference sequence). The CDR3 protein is CSARPGTEQYF. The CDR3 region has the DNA TGCAGTGCTAGGCCCGGGACCGAGCAGTACTTC.